This T cell receptor beta chain was sequenced during a study of blood T cell repertoires in COVID-19 (dated by TCRdb to the early 2020s). Turning to the overall study: Samples from collaborators originated in the United States, Italy and Spain and spanned both the acute and convalescent phases of COVID-19. Samples came from the ongoing ImmuneRACE study (first 160 participants) plus 1,254 subjects from 6 global collaborators. The material from the prospective study consisted of cDNA or gDNA derived from T cells, B-cell-depleted T cells, or PBMCs. The dataset comprised deeply sampled blood TCRbeta repertoires from subjects exposed to, actively infected with, or recovered from COVID-19. Where available, HLA class I and class II types were obtained from metadata supplied by the sample provider rather than from assay-based typing. The repertoires were released in a freely available public database intended as a resource for research on the immune response to SARS-CoV-2. Sample metadata almost always included a de-identified subject ID, COVID-19 status, age in years and sex.

This clone has only one observation. Its antigen is still unknown. No qualities accompany the bases; no much larger clone lies one base away. Enrolling through a virtual design, the prospective study's participants ranged in age from roughly 18 to 95 years and lived across 20 to 30 United States geographic areas. In the prospective study, cohorts were assigned on the basis of participant-reported clinical history obtained from a screening survey and a study questionnaire. For ImmuneRACE Cohort 3, a participant was defined as recovered based on two consecutive negative NP/OP PCR tests, clearance by a healthcare professional, or resolution of symptoms. Each participant in the prospective study had whole blood, serum and a nasopharyngeal or oropharyngeal swab collected by mobile phlebotomists. Participants in the prospective study had the option to provide additional blood draws and questionnaires over an approximately 2-month period. Prospective study blood samples were shipped either frozen or at room temperature before DNA extraction.

TCRbeta CDR3 regions were amplified from genomic DNA using the immunoSEQ Assay, a bias-controlled multiplex PCR. The paper's data handling went like this. Nucleated cell counts per sample were estimated from amplification of reference gene primers within the assay. To quantify the absolute abundance of each unique TCRbeta CDR3 rearrangement, sequence reads were collapsed and filtered. For each sample, productive Simpson clonality was calculated as the square root of Simpson's diversity index over productive rearrangements. The table was pulled from immuneACCESS by TCRdb, which kept in-frame rearrangements only. Such tables lose some clones; where checked, under half of the loss comes from unresolved V genes, and the rest has no known cause. For V, J and clone size, that table is used; D and trimming come from the DNA. The sample records over 150,000 clones, about four fifths of which are singletons. The ten largest account for approximately 10% of the sample.

Beyond this particular receptor, the publication reports: How much clinical and demographic metadata was included differed by source and by participant, and the metadata was provided uncurated.

This receptor was taken from a man aged 40-49 years who had recovered from COVID-19. Sequencing was performed on PBMCs or T cells enriched from blood (not recorded which).

CDR3 sequence: CASSLGTSAYNEQFF. The nucleotides are TGTGCCAGCAGTTTGGGGACTAGCGCCTACAATGAGCAGTTCTTC. The V gene is TRBV28 and the J gene is TRBJ2-1, and 10 bases in between align with TRBD2. Its CDR3 holds 15 amino acids, cysteine through phenylalanine. The entry retains the CDR3 DNA only, 45 bases that are in frame from base 1. V ends up 3 bases short and J 2 bases short, with an unmatched junction base count of 1. Per the germline V gene, MDHEN is the CDR1 and SYDVKM is the CDR2.